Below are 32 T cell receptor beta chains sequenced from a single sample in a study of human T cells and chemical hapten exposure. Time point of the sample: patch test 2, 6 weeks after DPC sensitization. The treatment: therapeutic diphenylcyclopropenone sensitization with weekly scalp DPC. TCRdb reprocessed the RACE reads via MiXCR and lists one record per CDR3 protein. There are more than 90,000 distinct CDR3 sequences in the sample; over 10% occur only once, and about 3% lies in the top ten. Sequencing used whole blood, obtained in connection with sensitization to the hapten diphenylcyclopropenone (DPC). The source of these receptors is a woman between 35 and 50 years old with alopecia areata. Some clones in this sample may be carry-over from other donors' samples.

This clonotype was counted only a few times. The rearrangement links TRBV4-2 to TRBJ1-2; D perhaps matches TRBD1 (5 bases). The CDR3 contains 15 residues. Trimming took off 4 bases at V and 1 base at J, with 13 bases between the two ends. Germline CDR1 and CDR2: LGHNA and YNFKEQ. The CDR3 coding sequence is TGTGCCAGCAGCCCACCGGGACGTAATAACTATGGCTACACCTTC. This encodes CASSPPGRNNYGYTF.

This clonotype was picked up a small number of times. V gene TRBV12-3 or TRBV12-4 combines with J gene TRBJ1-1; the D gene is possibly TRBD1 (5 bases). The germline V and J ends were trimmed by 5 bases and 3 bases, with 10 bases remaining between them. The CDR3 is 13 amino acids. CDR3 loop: CASSVLRDTEAFF. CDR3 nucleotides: TGTGCCAGCAGTGTACTCAGGGACACTGAAGCTTTCTTT.

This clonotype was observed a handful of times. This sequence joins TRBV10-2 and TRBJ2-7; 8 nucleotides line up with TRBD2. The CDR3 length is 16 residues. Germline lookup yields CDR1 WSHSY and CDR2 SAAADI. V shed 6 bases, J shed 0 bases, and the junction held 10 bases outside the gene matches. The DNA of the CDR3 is TGCGCCAGCAGCCCTCTTCGGCGGGGGGCCTCCTACGAGCAGTACTTC. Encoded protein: CASSPLRRGASYEQYF.

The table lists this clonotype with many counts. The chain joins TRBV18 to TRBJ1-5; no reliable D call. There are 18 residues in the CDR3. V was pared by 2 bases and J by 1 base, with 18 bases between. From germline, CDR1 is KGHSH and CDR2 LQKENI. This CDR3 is CASSPSFLSSKSNQPQHF. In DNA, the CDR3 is TGTGCCAGCTCACCATCCTTCCTATCGAGTAAGAGCAATCAGCCCCAGCATTTT.

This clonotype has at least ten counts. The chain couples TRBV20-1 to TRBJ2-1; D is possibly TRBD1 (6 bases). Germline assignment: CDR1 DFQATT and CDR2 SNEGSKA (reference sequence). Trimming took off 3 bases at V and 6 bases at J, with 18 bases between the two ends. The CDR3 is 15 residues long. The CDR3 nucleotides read TGCAGTGCTAGTCCCGGACTGAGGGGGTCCAATGAGCAGTTCTTC. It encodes CSASPGLRGSNEQFF.

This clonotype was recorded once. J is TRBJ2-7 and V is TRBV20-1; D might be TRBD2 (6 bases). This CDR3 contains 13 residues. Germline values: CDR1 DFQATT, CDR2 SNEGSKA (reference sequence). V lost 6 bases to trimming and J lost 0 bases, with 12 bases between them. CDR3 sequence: CSALWGDSYEQYF. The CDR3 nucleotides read TGCAGTGCGCTCTGGGGGGACTCCTACGAGCAGTACTTC.

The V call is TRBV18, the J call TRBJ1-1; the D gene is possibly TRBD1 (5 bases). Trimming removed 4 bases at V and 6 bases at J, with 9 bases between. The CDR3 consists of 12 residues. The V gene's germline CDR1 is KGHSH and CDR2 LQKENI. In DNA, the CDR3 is TGTGCCAGCTCACGTCGGGACGCTGAAGCTTTCTTT. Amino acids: CASSRRDAEAFF.

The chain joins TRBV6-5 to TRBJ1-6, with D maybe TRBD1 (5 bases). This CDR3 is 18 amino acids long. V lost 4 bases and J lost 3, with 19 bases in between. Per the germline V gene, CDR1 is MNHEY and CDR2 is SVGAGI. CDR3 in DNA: TGTGCCAGCAGTTCACCAAAGACCACAGGCCTCTATAATTCACCCCTCCACTTT. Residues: CASSSPKTTGLYNSPLHF.

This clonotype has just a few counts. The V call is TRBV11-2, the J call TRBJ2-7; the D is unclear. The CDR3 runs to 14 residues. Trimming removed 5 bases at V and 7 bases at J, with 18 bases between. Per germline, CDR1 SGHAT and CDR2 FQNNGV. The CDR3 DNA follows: TGTGCCAGCAGCCCCGGACGTTTTGAGAGGGAGCAGTACTTC. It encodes CASSPGRFEREQYF.

The CDR3 region has the DNA TGTGCCACCAGCAGAGGGGCCGCCGGTAGCAACAATGAGCAGTTCTTC. Translation gives CATSRGAAGSNNEQFF. The J gene is TRBJ2-1, the V gene TRBV15, with D unresolved. Trimming pared 1 base from V and 5 bases from J, leaving 15 bases between. Per the germline V gene, CDR1 is LNHNV and CDR2 is YYDKDF (reference sequence). This CDR3 spans 16 amino acids.

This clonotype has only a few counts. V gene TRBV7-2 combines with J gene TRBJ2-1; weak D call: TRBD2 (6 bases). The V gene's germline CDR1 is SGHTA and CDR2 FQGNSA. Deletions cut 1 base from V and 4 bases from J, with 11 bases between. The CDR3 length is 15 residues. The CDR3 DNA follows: TGTGCCAGCAGCTTAGAACCGGGGGTATACAATGAGCAGTTCTTC. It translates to CASSLEPGVYNEQFF. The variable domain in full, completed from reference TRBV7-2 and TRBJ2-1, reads GAGVSQSPSNKVTEKGKDVELRCDPISGHTALYWYRQSLGQGLEFLIYFQGNSAPDKSGLPSDRFSAERTGGSVSTLTIQRTQQEDSAVYLCASSLEPGVYNEQFFGPGTRLTVL.

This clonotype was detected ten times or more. Here the CDR3 reads CASSSTALYGYTF. In DNA form, the CDR3 reads TGTGCCAGCAGTTCGACGGCCCTCTATGGCTACACCTTC. The gene calls are TRBV6-5 and TRBJ1-2; D call uncertain. V lost 4 bases to trimming and J lost 4 bases, with 10 bases between them. CDR3 length equals 13 residues. The germline V gene encodes CDR1 MNHEY and CDR2 SVGAGI.

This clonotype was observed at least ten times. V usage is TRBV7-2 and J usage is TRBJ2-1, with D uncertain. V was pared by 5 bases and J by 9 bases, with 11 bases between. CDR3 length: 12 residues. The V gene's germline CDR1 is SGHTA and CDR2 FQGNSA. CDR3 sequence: CASSALYGEQFF. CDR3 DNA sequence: TGTGCCAGCAGCGCCCTATACGGTGAGCAGTTCTTC.

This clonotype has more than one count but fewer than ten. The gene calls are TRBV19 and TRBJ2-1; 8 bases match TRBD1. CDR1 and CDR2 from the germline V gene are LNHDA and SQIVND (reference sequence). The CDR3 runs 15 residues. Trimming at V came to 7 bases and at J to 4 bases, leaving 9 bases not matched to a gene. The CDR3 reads CASTKSGQGYNEQFF. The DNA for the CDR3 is TGTGCCAGTACCAAGTCCGGACAGGGTTACAATGAGCAGTTCTTC.

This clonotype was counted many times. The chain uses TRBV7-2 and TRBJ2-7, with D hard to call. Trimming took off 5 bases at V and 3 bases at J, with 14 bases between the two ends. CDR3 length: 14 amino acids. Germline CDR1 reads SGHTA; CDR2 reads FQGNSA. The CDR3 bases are TGTGCCAGCAGCCCCCCCGGACGTGGCTACGAGCAGTACTTC. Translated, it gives CASSPPGRGYEQYF.

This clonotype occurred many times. The CDR3 protein is CAWRPQGTGELFF. The CDR3 DNA sequence: TGTGCCTGGAGGCCCCAGGGCACCGGGGAGCTGTTTTTT. The chain carries TRBV30 and TRBJ2-2, with a possible D match to TRBD1 (5 bases). Germline loops: CDR1 GTSNPN, CDR2 SVGIG (reference sequence). The ends were cut back, 3 bases at V and 4 bases at J, with 9 bases in the middle. The CDR3 totals 13 residues. Using reference TRBV30 and TRBJ2-2 for the parts outside the CDR3, the full variable domain is SQTIHQWPATLVQPVGSPLSLECTVEGTSNPNLYWYRQAAGRGLQLLFYSVGIGQISSEVPQNLSASRPQDRQFILSSKKLLLSDSGFYLCAWRPQGTGELFFGEGSRLTVL.

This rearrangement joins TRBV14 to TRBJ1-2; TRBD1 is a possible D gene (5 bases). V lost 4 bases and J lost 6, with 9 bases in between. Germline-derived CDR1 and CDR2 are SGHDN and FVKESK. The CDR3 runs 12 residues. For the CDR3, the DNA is TGTGCCAGCAGCCGGGGGTTAGATGGCTACACCTTC. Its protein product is CASSRGLDGYTF.

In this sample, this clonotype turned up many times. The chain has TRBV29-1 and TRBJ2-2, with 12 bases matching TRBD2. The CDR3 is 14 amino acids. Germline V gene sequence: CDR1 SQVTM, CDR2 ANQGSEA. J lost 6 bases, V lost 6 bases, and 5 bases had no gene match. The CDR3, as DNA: TGCAGCGTGGGGGCTAGCGGGAGGGCCGGGGAGCTGTTTTTT. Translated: CSVGASGRAGELFF.

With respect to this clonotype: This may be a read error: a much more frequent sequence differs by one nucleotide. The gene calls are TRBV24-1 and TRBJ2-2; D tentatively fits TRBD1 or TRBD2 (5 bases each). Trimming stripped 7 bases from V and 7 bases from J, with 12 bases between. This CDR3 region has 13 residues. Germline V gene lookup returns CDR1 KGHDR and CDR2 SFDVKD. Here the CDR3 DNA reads TGTGCCACCAGCCCCCGGGGCAACGGGGAGCTGTTTTTT. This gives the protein CATSPRGNGELFF.

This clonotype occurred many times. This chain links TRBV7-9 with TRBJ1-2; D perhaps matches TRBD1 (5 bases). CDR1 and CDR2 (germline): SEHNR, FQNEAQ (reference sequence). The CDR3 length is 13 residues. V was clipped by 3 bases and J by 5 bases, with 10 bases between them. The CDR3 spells CASSLGLGYGYTF. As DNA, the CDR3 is TGTGCCAGCAGCTTGGGACTTGGGTATGGCTACACCTTC.

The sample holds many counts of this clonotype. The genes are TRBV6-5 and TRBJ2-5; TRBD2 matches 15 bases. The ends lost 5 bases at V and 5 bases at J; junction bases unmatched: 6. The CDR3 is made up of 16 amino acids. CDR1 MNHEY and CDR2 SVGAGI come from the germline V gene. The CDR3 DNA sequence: TGTGCCAGCAGTCCAAGGACTAGCGGGAGGGGGGAGACCCAGTACTTC. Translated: CASSPRTSGRGETQYF.

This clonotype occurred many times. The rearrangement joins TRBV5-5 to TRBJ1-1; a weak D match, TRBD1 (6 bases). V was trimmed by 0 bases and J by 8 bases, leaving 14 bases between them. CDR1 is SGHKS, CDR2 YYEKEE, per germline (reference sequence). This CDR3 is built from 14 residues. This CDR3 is CASSLVGTIPEAFF. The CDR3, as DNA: TGTGCCAGCAGCTTGGTTGGGACAATACCCGAAGCTTTCTTT.

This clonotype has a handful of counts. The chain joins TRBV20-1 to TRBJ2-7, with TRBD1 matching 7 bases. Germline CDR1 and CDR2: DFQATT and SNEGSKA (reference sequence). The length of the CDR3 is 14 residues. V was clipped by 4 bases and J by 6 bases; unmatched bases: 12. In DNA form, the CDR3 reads TGCAGTGCTATCACGGGGACAGTAAGGGCCGAGCAGTACTTC. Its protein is CSAITGTVRAEQYF.

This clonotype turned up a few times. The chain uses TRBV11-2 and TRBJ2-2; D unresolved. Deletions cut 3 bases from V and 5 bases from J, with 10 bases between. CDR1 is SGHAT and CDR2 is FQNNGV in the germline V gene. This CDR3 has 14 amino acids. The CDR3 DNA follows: TGTGCCAGCAGCTTTGGGGTAGTGACCGGGGAGCTGTTTTTT. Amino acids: CASSFGVVTGELFF.

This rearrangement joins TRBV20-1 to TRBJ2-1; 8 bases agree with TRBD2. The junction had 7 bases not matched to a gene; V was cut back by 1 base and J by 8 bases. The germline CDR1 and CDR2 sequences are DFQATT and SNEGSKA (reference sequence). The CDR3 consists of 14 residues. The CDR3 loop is CSARGSGGRDEQFF. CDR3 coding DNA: TGCAGTGCTAGAGGAAGCGGGGGACGGGATGAGCAGTTCTTC.

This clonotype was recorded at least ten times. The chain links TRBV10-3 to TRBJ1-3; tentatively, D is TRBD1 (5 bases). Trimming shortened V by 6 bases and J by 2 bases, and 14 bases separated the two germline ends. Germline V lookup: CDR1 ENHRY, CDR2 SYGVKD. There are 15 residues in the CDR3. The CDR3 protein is CAISPGTAPGNTIYF. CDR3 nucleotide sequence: TGTGCCATCAGCCCCGGGACGGCACCTGGAAACACCATATATTTT.

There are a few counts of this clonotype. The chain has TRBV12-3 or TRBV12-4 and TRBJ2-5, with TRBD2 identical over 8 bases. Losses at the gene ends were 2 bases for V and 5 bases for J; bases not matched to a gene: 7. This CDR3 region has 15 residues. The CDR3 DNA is TGTGCCAGCAGTTTATTCCGGGAGGGCCTGGAGACCCAGTACTTC. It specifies CASSLFREGLETQYF.

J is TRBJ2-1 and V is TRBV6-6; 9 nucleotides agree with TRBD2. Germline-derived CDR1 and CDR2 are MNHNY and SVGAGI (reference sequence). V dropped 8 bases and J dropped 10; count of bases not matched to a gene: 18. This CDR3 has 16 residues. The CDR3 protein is CASRPTGASGILEQFF. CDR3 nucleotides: TGTGCCAGCCGTCCTACCGGGGCTAGCGGGATCCTCGAGCAGTTCTTC.

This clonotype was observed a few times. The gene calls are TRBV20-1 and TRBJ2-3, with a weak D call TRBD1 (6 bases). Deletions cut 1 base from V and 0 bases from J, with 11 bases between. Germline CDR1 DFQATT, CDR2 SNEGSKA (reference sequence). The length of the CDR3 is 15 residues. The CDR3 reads CSARAGAASTDTQYF. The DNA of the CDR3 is TGCAGTGCTAGAGCAGGGGCAGCCAGCACAGATACGCAGTATTTT.

The CDR3 DNA reads as TGTGCCAGCAGCTCGGAAGGGGATAATTCACCCCTCCACTTT. Translating it yields CASSSEGDNSPLHF. V and J are TRBV7-9 and TRBJ1-6; D perhaps matches TRBD1 (5 bases). The CDR3 has 14 residues. Trimming stripped 4 bases from V and 5 bases from J, with 9 bases between. Looked up from germline, CDR1 is SEHNR and CDR2 is FQNEAQ (reference sequence).

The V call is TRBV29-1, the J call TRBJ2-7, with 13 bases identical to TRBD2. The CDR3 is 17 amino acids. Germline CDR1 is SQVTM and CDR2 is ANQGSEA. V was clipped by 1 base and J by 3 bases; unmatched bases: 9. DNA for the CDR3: TGCAGCGTTGAAGGGGGTGGACTAGCGGGAGAAAGCTACGAGCAGTACTTC. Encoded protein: CSVEGGGLAGESYEQYF.

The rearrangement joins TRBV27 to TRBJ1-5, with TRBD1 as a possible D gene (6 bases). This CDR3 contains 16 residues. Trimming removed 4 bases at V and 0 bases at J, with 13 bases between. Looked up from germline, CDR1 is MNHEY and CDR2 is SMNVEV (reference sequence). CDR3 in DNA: TGTGCCAGCAGTTCAGGGGCGGCGAATAGCAATCAGCCCCAGCATTTT. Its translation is CASSSGAANSNQPQHF.